The entry below describes one TCR beta chain. Its antigen is unknown. CD4+ cells were split into CD45RA+ naive and CD45RA-negative memory subsets. The assay used deep level. Sorted subsets were amplified in replicate PCRs using 200 ng DNA, about 30,000 T cell genomes. Measured with immunoSEQ multiplex PCR; TCRdb has only the in-frame clones, and not every one. The sample records some 2,500,000 clones, 85% to 95% being singletons. This entry is derived from a study of shared clonotypes between healthy human individuals. Points from the study as a whole: Naive CD4 clonotypes were shared across a handful of donors at 4.5% to 6.5%.

The CDR3 loop spans 15 amino acids. Germline CDR1 is SGHAT and CDR2 is FQNNGV. V dropped 2 bases and J dropped 1 base, with 11 bases sitting between them. The receptor's source is a young man in good health. Some clones in this sample may be carry-over from other donors' samples. The V and J genes are TRBV11-2 and TRBJ2-5, with D unresolved. The sample consisted of naive CD4+ T cells from PBMCs. Subset described: CD45RA+ positively selected. CDR3 sequence: CASSLTRRSQETQYF. The DNA of the CDR3 is TGTGCCAGCAGCTTAACCCGACGGTCCCAAGAGACCCAGTACTTC. The variable domain in full, with the rest retrieved from reference TRBV11-2 and TRBJ2-5, is EAGVAQSPRYKIIEKRQSVAFWCNPISGHATLYWYQQILGQGPKLLIQFQNNGVVDDSQLPKDRFSAERLKGVDSTLKIQPAKLEDSAVYLCASSLTRRSQETQYFGPGTRLLVL.